The sequence of this TCR beta chain was determined in a study of a mutant IDH1 vaccine in newly diagnosed glioma. Time point meaning: week 23, last vaccination. In the vaccine, a single dose held 300 ug of the mutant IDH1 20-mer peptide, along with topical imiquimod. The V gene end was trimmed by 3 bases and the J gene end by 3 bases; junction bases not matched to a gene: 3. CDR3 length: 15 amino acids. The V gene's germline CDR1 is WNHNN and CDR2 SYGVQD (reference sequence). Assay: immunoSEQ multiplex PCR; the TCRdb copy retains only in-frame clones and omits some. The table records around 56,000 clones, roughly 77% of them present only once. In the case of this clone: The antigen is unknown.

The V gene is TRBV10-1, the J gene TRBJ2-7; 12 positions match TRBD2. This clonotype originated in a woman between 40 and 50 years old with glioma. Some clones in this sample may be carry-over from other donors' samples. Sequencing used PBMCs, obtained from a glioma patient whose treatment included an IDH1 peptide vaccine. The CDR3 here is CASSDRTSGVYEQYF. The CDR3 coding sequence is TGCGCCAGCAGTGATAGGACTAGCGGGGTCTACGAGCAGTACTTC.